The clone carrying this T cell receptor (beta chain) was counted once. Its target is unknown. The data were obtained in a study of shared clonotypes between healthy human individuals. Germline lookup yields CDR1 KGHSH and CDR2 LQKENI. V shed 2 bases and J 8 bases; nucleotides not matched to a gene: 10. The CDR3 spans 15 residues. There were no recent acute infections or vaccinations among the donors, who were healthy HIV-negative adults. Regarding the study as a whole: The expectation was that sequencing depth would affect clonotype sharing among donors.

The genomic DNA of each subset was split evenly across several immunoSEQ plates. Some clones are missing from TCRdb's copy, which holds only in-frame ones; the method was immunoSEQ multiplex PCR. Of approximately 940,000 clones listed, 76% are singletons. This clonotype was obtained from a man in his late teens or twenties in good health. The gene calls are TRBV18 and TRBJ1-2, with 8 positions matching TRBD1. The specimen was memory CD4+ T cells sorted from blood. Noted subset: CD45RA-negative fraction. This chain's CDR3 is CASSPSGQGGRGYTF. The DNA for the CDR3 is TGTGCCAGCTCACCATCCGGACAGGGTGGTAGGGGCTACACCTTC. Together with reference TRBV18 and TRBJ1-2, the CDR3 gives the full variable domain: NAGVMQNPRHLVRRRGQEARLRCSPMKGHSHVYWYRQLPEEGLKFMVYLQKENIIDESGMPKERFSAEFPKEGPSILRIQQVVRGDSAAYFCASSPSGQGGRGYTFGSGTRLTVV.